Reported below is one T cell receptor beta chain. The source of the sample is a study of OX40 agonist ivuxolimab in advanced cancers. Across the study: Age averaged around 60 years (range roughly 20 to 90), and less than 85% were male. Partial responses were achieved by three patients, of whom one had hepatocellular carcinoma and two had cutaneous melanoma. Previous treatment with anti-PD-1, anti-PD-L1 or anti-CTLA-4 therapy was allowed; 30% to 50% had received some.

Samples were taken at baseline and on day 1 of cycles 4 and 7. Assay: immunoSEQ multiplex PCR; the TCRdb copy retains only in-frame clones and omits some. The sample lists approximately 58,000 clones, roughly 81% occurring once. CDR3 length: 15 amino acids. V was cut by 0 bases and J by 5 bases, with 13 bases left in between. Germline values: CDR1 MGHRA, CDR2 YSYEKL. The TCR originated in an adult with an advanced solid tumor such as melanoma, head and neck, liver or kidney cancer. J is TRBJ2-5 and V is TRBV4-1; TRBD2 might be the D (5 bases). The source material was CD4+ or CD8+ T cells sorted from blood, sampled in a trial of the OX40 agonist ivuxolimab. CDR3 region: CASSQEFGGGETQYF. In nucleotides, the CDR3 is TGCGCCAGCAGCCAAGAATTTGGTGGCGGGGAGACCCAGTACTTC.